The T cell receptor (beta chain) described here comes from a study of CD4 T cells in relation to SARS-CoV-2 and coronaviruses. Study at large: TCR beta CDR3s were sequenced after approximately ten-day antigen culture of PBMCs.

CDR1 DFQATT and CDR2 SNEGSKA come from the germline V gene (reference sequence). Trimming took 3 bases from V and 4 from J, leaving 6 bases between them. CDR3 length: 11 amino acids. Sorted naive or memory CD4+ cells met CEF peptides for approximately ten days. The repertoire was sequenced with immunoSEQ multiplex PCR; TCRdb's copy has only in-frame clones and lacks some. In the table there are about 36,000 clones, more than 60% of which are singletons. This clone was seen more than once but under ten times. The antigen is not known. Sequenced: memory CD4+ T cells from PBMCs, cultured in vitro. The sequence came from an adult with COVID-19. The chain is built from TRBV20-1 and TRBJ1-1; unclear D gene. The CDR3 bases are TGCAGTGCTAGCCGGGCCACTGAAGCTTTCTTT. Its protein product is CSASRATEAFF.